These 3 T cell receptor beta chains share one sample of origin, sequenced in a study of CD8+ T cells in alopecia areata (dated by TCRdb to the late 2010s). Libraries were built with the immunoSEQ multiplex PCR assay. RNA was extracted from all samples and reverse transcribed into cDNA as template for TCR sequencing. TCRdb provides this immuneACCESS table in a form limited to in-frame rearrangements. Some clones are lacking; in checked studies, under half of them reflect an unresolved V gene, and why the rest are absent is not known. The sample table records 90,000 to 100,000 clones; 40% to 45% of these occur just once. The ten top clones hold 0.7% to 0.95% of the sample. Sequenced material: CD4+ T cells sorted from blood. The receptors originated from a human donor with alopecia areata.

The chain joins TRBV30 to TRBJ1-1; possibly TRBD1 for D (6 bases). The germline gives CDR1 GTSNPN, CDR2 SVGIG (reference sequence). This CDR3 is 14 amino acids long. V was shortened by 4 bases and J by 3 bases, with 15 bases between the two germline ends. The CDR3 DNA reads TGTGCCTGGAAGATCGGGGGCGTGCACACTGAAGCTTTCTTT. This sequence encodes CAWKIGGVHTEAFF.

The gene calls are TRBV30 and TRBJ2-5, with D unclear. The CDR3 length is 12 residues. V lost 0 bases and J lost 5, with 7 bases in between. Germline V gives CDR1 GTSNPN, CDR2 SVGIG (reference sequence). CDR3 residues: CAWSVFRETQYF. CDR3 DNA sequence: TGTGCCTGGAGTGTATTCCGGGAGACCCAGTACTTC.

This clone was seen just once. The chain is built from TRBV27 and TRBJ1-1, with D perhaps matching TRBD1 (5 bases). CDR3 length: 13 amino acids. Germline CDR1 and CDR2: MNHEY and SMNVEV (reference sequence). Trimming took off 3 bases at V and 5 bases at J, with 10 bases between the two ends. CDR3 sequence reads: CASSFKEGTEAFF. In nucleotides, the CDR3 is TGTGCCAGCAGTTTCAAAGAGGGGACTGAAGCTTTCTTT.